What follows are 13 T cell receptor beta chains derived from one specimen sequenced in a study of vaccination effects on CD4 cells after COVID-19 (dated by TCRdb to the early 2020s). In the ViraFEST assay, PBMC were stimulated with viral peptide pools, and TCR sequencing was then used to find antigen-specific CD4+ T cell clonotypes based on their expansion. After less than eleven days of culture, CD4+ T cells were isolated with the EasySep CD4+ T cell isolation kit. Each participant received two doses of an mRNA SARS-CoV-2 vaccine, either BNT162b2 or mRNA-1273. Libraries were prepared through the immunoSEQ multiplex PCR assay. TCRdb took this table from immuneACCESS and kept in-frame rearrangements with V and J called. Such tables lack part of the clones; where checked against another copy, unresolved V genes explain under half of the gap, and the rest is unexplained. This sample holds some 68,000 clones; around 80% were observed only once. Clones ranked in the top ten supply approximately 1.3% of the sample.

Their antigen targets remain unknown. The sample was CD4+ T cells from PBMCs cultured with HCoV-229E spike peptides, taken after COVID-19 vaccination. The sample's cell subset or site label, in plain terms: HCoV-229E spike overlapping peptide pool stimulation. All receptors derive from a human donor who received a COVID-19 vaccine.

The chain carries TRBV7-3 and TRBJ1-2, with 9 nucleotides matching TRBD1. This CDR3 is 12 amino acids long. Germline V gene data show CDR1 as SGHTA and CDR2 as FQGTGA. V was clipped by 7 bases and J by 8 bases; unmatched bases: 5. As DNA, the CDR3 is TGTGCCAGCACCGACAGGGGGGAGGGCTACACCTTC. It translates to CASTDRGEGYTF.

The V gene is TRBV19, the J gene TRBJ1-5; the D is unclear. This CDR3 contains 15 residues. Trimming took 3 bases from V and 1 from J, leaving 10 bases between them. CDR1 is LNHDA, CDR2 SQIVND, per germline (reference sequence). Here the CDR3 reads CASSIPGPSNQPQHF. In DNA, the CDR3 is TGTGCCAGTAGTATTCCGGGCCCGAGCAATCAGCCCCAGCATTTT.

This chain uses TRBV3-1 (or the pseudogene TRBV3-2) with TRBJ2-2, with 7 positions matching TRBD2. Germline CDR1 reads LGHDT; CDR2 reads YNNKEL (reference sequence). Losses at the gene ends were 4 bases for V and 4 bases for J; bases not matched to a gene: 3. The CDR3 loop spans 14 amino acids. The CDR3 region has the DNA TGTGCCAGCAGCCGCAGGGAGGGCACCGGGGAGCTGTTTTTT. Translating it yields CASSRREGTGELFF.

V and J are TRBV5-1 and TRBJ2-7, with 7 positions matching TRBD1. Germline CDR1 SGHRS, CDR2 YFSETQ. V was clipped by 0 bases and J by 5 bases; unmatched bases: 8. The CDR3 runs 15 residues. The CDR3 region is CASSLDRTGPHEQYV. In nucleotides, the CDR3 is TGCGCCAGCAGCTTGGACAGGACAGGCCCCCACGAGCAGTACGTC.

This clone was seen a few times. The genes are TRBV19 and TRBJ1-1; no firm D call. There are 14 residues in the CDR3. CDR1 is LNHDA and CDR2 is SQIVND in the germline V gene (reference sequence). V lost 6 bases, J lost 3 bases, and 14 bases lay in between. The CDR3 reads CASRPGDGDTEAFF. CDR3 sequence (DNA): TGTGCCAGTAGGCCGGGCGACGGGGACACTGAAGCTTTCTTT.

The chain joins TRBV18 to TRBJ1-4; possible D gene TRBD1, 5 bases. This CDR3 contains 15 residues. Trimming took off 3 bases at V and 3 bases at J, with 11 bases between the two ends. Germline CDR1 is KGHSH and CDR2 is LQKENI. The CDR3 protein is CASSPGRGANEKLFF. In nucleotides, the CDR3 is TGTGCCAGCTCACCGGGAAGGGGTGCTAATGAAAAACTGTTTTTT.

The sample holds one count of this clone. The rearrangement joins TRBV19 to TRBJ1-5, with 7 bases matching TRBD1. Germline CDR1 LNHDA, CDR2 SQIVND (reference sequence). The J segment lost 7 bases and the V segment lost 7 bases, leaving 16 bases of the junction unmatched. This CDR3 comprises 16 residues. This chain's CDR3 is CASTPRVGDRRQPQHF. The CDR3 DNA is TGTGCCAGTACTCCCAGGGTGGGGGACAGACGACAGCCCCAGCATTTT.

The rearrangement uses TRBV6-5 and TRBJ1-1; D is ambiguous. Germline loops: CDR1 MNHEY, CDR2 SVGAGI. The V gene lost 2 bases and the J gene lost 4 bases, with 11 bases spanning the gap. CDR3 length equals 14 residues. CDR3 sequence (DNA): TGTGCCAGCAGTTACGGCGGGGAGGGCACTGAAGCTTTCTTT. This encodes CASSYGGEGTEAFF.

This chain joins TRBV29-1 and TRBJ2-1; possibly TRBD2 for D (7 bases). The germline V and J ends were trimmed by 5 bases and 2 bases, with 16 bases remaining between them. The CDR3 loop spans 15 amino acids. Germline V gene data show CDR1 as SQVTM and CDR2 as ANQGSEA. As DNA, the CDR3 is TGCAGCGTTCTAGTGGGGGGGGCCCCCTACAATGAGCAGTTCTTC. Translated: CSVLVGGAPYNEQFF.

The chain recombines TRBV6-5 with TRBJ1-1; no reliable D call. V was cut by 2 bases and J by 3 bases, with 13 bases left in between. The CDR3 consists of 15 residues. Germline-derived CDR1 and CDR2 are MNHEY and SVGAGI. CDR3 sequence reads: CASSYPLSSYTEAFF. The CDR3 nucleotides read TGTGCCAGCAGTTACCCACTCAGCAGTTACACTGAAGCTTTCTTT.

This sequence joins TRBV12-3 or TRBV12-4 and TRBJ1-2; possible D gene TRBD1, 5 bases. The CDR3 length is 13 residues. The germline V and J ends were trimmed by 3 bases and 8 bases, with 13 bases remaining between them. CDR3 region: CASSFFRGEGYTF. The CDR3 coding sequence is TGTGCCAGCAGTTTTTTTCGAGGGGAAGGCTACACCTTC.

This chain links TRBV28 with TRBJ1-2, with a weak D call TRBD1 (5 bases). Germline V gene lookup returns CDR1 MDHEN and CDR2 SYDVKM. Trimming took off 7 bases at V and 8 bases at J, with 14 bases between the two ends. The CDR3 has 12 amino acids. As DNA, the CDR3 is TGTGCCAGCACCCGAGGGGTCGACGGCTACACCTTC. Translated: CASTRGVDGYTF.

The V gene is TRBV5-1, the J gene TRBJ1-2, with 9 bases fitting TRBD1. Germline values: CDR1 SGHRS, CDR2 YFSETQ. V shed 7 bases and J 1 base; nucleotides not matched to a gene: 5. The length of the CDR3 is 14 residues. CDR3 in DNA: TGCGCCAGCGCCCCGGGACAGGGTAACTATGGCTACACCTTC. Translating it yields CASAPGQGNYGYTF.